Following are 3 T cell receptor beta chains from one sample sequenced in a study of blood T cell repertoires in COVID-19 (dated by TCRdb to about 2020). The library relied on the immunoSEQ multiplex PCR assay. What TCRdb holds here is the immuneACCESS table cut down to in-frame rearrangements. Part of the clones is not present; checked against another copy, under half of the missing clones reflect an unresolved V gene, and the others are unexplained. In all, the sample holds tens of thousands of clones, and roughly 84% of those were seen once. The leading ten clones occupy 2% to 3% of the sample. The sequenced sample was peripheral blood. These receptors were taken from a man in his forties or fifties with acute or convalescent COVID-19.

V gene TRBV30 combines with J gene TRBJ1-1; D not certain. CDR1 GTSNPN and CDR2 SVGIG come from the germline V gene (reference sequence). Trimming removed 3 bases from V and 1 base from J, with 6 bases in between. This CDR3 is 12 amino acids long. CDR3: CAWSEGNTEAFF. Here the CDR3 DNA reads TGTGCCTGGAGCGAGGGGAACACTGAAGCTTTCTTT.

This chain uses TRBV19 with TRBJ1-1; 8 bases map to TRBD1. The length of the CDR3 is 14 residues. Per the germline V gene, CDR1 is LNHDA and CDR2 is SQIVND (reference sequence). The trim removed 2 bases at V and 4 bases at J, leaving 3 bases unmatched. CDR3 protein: CASSILGQGTEAFF. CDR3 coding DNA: TGTGCCAGTAGTATACTTGGACAGGGCACTGAAGCTTTCTTT.

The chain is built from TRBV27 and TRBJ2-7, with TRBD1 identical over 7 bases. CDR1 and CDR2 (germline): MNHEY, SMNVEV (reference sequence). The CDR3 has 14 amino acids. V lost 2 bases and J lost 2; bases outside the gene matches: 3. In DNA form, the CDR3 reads TGTGCCAGCAGTTTACAACAGGGGCCCTACGAGCAGTACTTC. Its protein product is CASSLQQGPYEQYF.